These 2 T cell receptor beta chains were all obtained from the same sample, sequenced in a study of OX40 agonist ivuxolimab in advanced cancers. Assay: immunoSEQ multiplex PCR; the TCRdb copy retains only in-frame clones and omits some. The sample shows 80,000 or so clones, 90% of them seen only once. The sample in question was CD4+ or CD8+ T cells sorted from blood, obtained in a trial of the OX40 agonist ivuxolimab. The receptors were sampled from an adult with an advanced solid tumor such as melanoma, head and neck, liver or kidney cancer.

The CDR3 sequence: CASSLGGTGSIEKLFF. The CDR3 DNA sequence: TGCGCCAGCAGCTTGGGCGGGACAGGGAGTATTGAAAAACTGTTTTTT. This sequence joins TRBV5-1 and TRBJ1-4; 9 bases line up with TRBD1. Trimming took 0 bases from V and 7 from J; bases not matched to a gene: 7. The CDR3 has 16 residues. Germline CDR1 and CDR2: SGHRS and YFSETQ. Full variable domain (rest looked up from reference TRBV5-1 and TRBJ1-4): KAGVTQTPRYLIKTRGQQVTLSCSPISGHRSVSWYQQTPGQGLQFLFEYFSETQRNKGNFPGRFSGRQFSNSRSEMNVSTLELGDSALYLCASSLGGTGSIEKLFFGSGTQLSVL.

This rearrangement joins TRBV7-9 to TRBJ1-2; no firm D call. The CDR3 has 13 amino acids. Trimming removed 4 bases from V and 4 bases from J, with 10 bases in between. Looked up from germline, CDR1 is SEHNR and CDR2 is FQNEAQ (reference sequence). The DNA for the CDR3 is TGTGCCAGCAGCTCCCACTGGAGCTATGGCTACACCTTC. Amino acid sequence: CASSSHWSYGYTF. The full variable domain, rest sourced from reference TRBV7-9 and TRBJ1-2, is DTGVSQNPRHKITKRGQNVTFRCDPISEHNRLYWYRQTLGQGPEFLTYFQNEAQLEKSRLLSDRFSAERPKGSFSTLEIQRTEQGDSAMYLCASSSHWSYGYTFGSGTRLTVV.